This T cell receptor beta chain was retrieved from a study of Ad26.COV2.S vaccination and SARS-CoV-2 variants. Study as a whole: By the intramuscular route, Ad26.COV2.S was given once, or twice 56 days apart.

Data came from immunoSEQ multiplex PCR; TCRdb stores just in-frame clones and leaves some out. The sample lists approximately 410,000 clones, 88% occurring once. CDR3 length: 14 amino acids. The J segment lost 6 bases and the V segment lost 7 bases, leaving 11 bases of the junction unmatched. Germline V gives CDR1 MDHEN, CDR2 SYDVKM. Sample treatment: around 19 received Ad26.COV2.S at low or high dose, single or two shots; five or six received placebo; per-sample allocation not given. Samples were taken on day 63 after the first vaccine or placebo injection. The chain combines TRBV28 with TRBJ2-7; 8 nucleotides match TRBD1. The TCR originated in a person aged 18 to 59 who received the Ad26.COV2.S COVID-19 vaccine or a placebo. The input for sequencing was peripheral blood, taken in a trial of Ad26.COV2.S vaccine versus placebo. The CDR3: CASTGGRGLAEQYF. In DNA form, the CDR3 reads TGTGCCAGCACAGGGGGCAGGGGGCTCGCCGAGCAGTACTTC.